These T cell receptor beta chains were read from a single sample in a study of OX40 agonist ivuxolimab in advanced cancers. Profiling relied on immunoSEQ multiplex PCR, and the TCRdb table lists in-frame clones only, not all of them. The sample records approximately 94,000 clones, around four fifths being singletons. Sequencing used CD4+ or CD8+ T cells sorted from blood, obtained in a trial of the OX40 agonist ivuxolimab. These receptors all stem from an adult with an advanced solid tumor such as melanoma, head and neck, liver or kidney cancer. Each CDR3 is given with its conserved first and last residue. The D gene is left open where the match is weak.

cdr3_aa v_call d_call j_call
CASSPLAGKDTEAFF TRBV7-2 - TRBJ1-1
CASSLETASSGNTIYF TRBV5-1 - TRBJ1-3
CASSSGNWETQYF TRBV7-2 - TRBJ2-5
CASNRFYRANYGYTF TRBV19 - TRBJ1-2
CASSQEGANNEQFF TRBV4-3 - TRBJ2-1
CAIKAGASGNTIYF TRBV10-3 - TRBJ1-3
CASSEDRQETQYF TRBV2 - TRBJ2-5
CAISKDRDTEAFF TRBV10-3 TRBD1 TRBJ1-1
CARNLQSFRSTDTQYF TRBV21-1 - TRBJ2-3
CASSIAGVDYGYTF TRBV6-5 - TRBJ1-2
CASSATGTANRDTGELFF TRBV25-1 TRBD1 TRBJ2-2
CASSGTGTLTNEKLFF TRBV10-2 TRBD1 TRBJ1-4
CAWSKTVQETQYF TRBV30 - TRBJ2-5
CASAGQGTTYEQYF TRBV6-1 TRBD1 TRBJ2-7
CASSSGRGPGTEAFF TRBV7-6 - TRBJ1-1
CASSPVGSYNEQFF TRBV18 - TRBJ2-1